Listed here are 6 T cell receptor beta chains from one sample, sequenced in a study of T cell changes during pregnancy in multiple sclerosis. The repertoire was sequenced with immunoSEQ multiplex PCR; TCRdb's copy has only in-frame clones and lacks some. The sample has about 85,000 clones, 80% to 95% seen once. The specimen comprised peripheral blood, sampled in the first trimester of pregnancy. All receptors come from a female donor with multiple sclerosis, enrolled in a pregnancy study.

The chain uses TRBV5-1 and TRBJ1-1, with TRBD1 matching over 7 bases. V was clipped by 0 bases and J by 1 base; unmatched bases: 6. Germline loops: CDR1 SGHRS, CDR2 YFSETQ. This CDR3 is 16 amino acids long. In DNA form, the CDR3 reads TGCGCCAGCAGCTTGGAGAACACAGGGGCGAACACTGAAGCTTTCTTT. Protein sequence: CASSLENTGANTEAFF.

V gene TRBV6-1 combines with J gene TRBJ2-7; 14 bases map to TRBD2. This CDR3 comprises 15 residues. Germline V gives CDR1 MNHNS, CDR2 SASEGT. V dropped 6 bases and J dropped 6; count of bases not matched to a gene: 7. The CDR3 nucleotides read TGTGCCAGCAGAGCCGGGACTAGCGGGGGAGGCGAGCAGTACTTC. Amino acid sequence: CASRAGTSGGGEQYF.

The gene calls are TRBV27 and TRBJ2-7; tentatively, D is TRBD2 (6 bases). The CDR3 length is 16 residues. From germline, CDR1 is MNHEY and CDR2 SMNVEV (reference sequence). V dropped 5 bases and J dropped 1 base, with 18 bases sitting between them. This CDR3 reads CASSARAPGTSYEQYF. CDR3 nucleotides: TGTGCCAGCAGTGCCAGGGCTCCTGGGACTTCCTACGAGCAGTACTTC.

The V call is TRBV6-1, the J call TRBJ2-1; 9 bases are a match to TRBD1. V was pared by 4 bases and J by 6 bases, with 7 bases of the junction left unmatched. The CDR3 covers 15 residues. Germline CDR1 MNHNS, CDR2 SASEGT. The CDR3: CASSAPGTGSNEQFF. As DNA, the CDR3 is TGTGCCAGCAGTGCCCCCGGGACAGGGAGCAATGAGCAGTTCTTC.

The chain has TRBV10-3 and TRBJ1-5; D is unclear. With 5 bases removed from V and 2 bases from J, the gap between germline ends came to 7 bases. CDR3 length: 13 amino acids. CDR1 ENHRY and CDR2 SYGVKD come from the germline V gene. In DNA, the CDR3 is TGTGCCATCAGTAACGGGGGCAATCAGCCCCAGCATTTT. Translating it yields CAISNGGNQPQHF.

This clone was detected once. DNA of the CDR3: TGCGCCAGCAGGGGGGGAGCACGAGAGACCCAGTACTTC. Protein product: CASRGGARETQYF. J is TRBJ2-5 and V is TRBV10-2, with a possible D match to TRBD2 (6 bases). Germline assignment: CDR1 WSHSY and CDR2 SAAADI. V was cut by 6 bases and J by 4 bases, with 12 bases left in between. The CDR3 spans 13 residues.